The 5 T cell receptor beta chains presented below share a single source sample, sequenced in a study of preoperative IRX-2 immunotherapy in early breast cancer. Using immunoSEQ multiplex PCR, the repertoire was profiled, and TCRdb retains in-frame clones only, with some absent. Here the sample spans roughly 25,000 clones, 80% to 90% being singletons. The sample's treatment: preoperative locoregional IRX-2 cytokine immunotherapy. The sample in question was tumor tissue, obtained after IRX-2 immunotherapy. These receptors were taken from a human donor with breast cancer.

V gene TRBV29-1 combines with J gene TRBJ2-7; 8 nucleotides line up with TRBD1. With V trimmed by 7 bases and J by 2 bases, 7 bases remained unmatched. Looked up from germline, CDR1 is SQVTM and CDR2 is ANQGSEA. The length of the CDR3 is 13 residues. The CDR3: CSALTGAPYEQYF. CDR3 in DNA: TGCAGCGCCTTGACAGGGGCCCCCTACGAGCAGTACTTC.

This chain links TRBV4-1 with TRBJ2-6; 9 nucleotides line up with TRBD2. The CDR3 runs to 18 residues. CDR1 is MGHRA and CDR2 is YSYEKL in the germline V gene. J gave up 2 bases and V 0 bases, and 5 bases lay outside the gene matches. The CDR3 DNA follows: TGCGCCAGCAGCCAAGATTGGCGGGAGGGCCCTGGGGCCAACGTCCTGACTTTC. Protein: CASSQDWREGPGANVLTF.

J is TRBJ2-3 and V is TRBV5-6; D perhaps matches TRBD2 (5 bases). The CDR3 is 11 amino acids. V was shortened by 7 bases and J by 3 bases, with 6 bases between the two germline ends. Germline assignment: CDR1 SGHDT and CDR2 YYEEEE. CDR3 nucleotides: TGTGCCAGCGGGAGAACAGATACGCAGTATTTT. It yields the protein CASGRTDTQYF.

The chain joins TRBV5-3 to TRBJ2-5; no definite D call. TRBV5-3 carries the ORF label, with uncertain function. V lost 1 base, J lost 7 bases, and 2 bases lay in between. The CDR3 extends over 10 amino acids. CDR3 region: CARSLWTQYF. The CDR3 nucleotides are TGTGCCAGAAGCTTGTGGACCCAGTACTTC.

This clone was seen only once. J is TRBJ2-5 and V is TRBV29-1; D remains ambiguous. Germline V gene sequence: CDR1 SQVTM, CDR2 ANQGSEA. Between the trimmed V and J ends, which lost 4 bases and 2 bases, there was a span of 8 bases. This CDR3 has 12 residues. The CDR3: CSVGTAQETQYF. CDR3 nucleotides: TGCAGCGTTGGGACGGCGCAAGAGACCCAGTACTTC. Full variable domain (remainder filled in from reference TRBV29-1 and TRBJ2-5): SAVISQKPSRDICQRGTSLTIQCQVDSQVTMMFWYRQQPGQSLTLIATANQGSEATYESGFVIDKFPISRPNLTFSTLTVSNMSPEDSSIYLCSVGTAQETQYFGPGTRLLVL.